This T cell receptor (beta chain) was obtained from a study of blood T cell repertoires in COVID-19 (dated by TCRdb to the early 2020s). For the wider study: Samples covering the acute and convalescent phases of COVID-19 were provided by collaborators in the United States, Italy and Spain. The material from the prospective study consisted of cDNA or gDNA derived from T cells, B-cell-depleted T cells, or PBMCs. Deeply sampled blood TCRbeta repertoires from subjects exposed to, actively infected with, or recovered from COVID-19 were included in the dataset. The repertoires were made available in a free public database intended to serve as a resource for research on the immune response to SARS-CoV-2. Samples were obtained from the ongoing ImmuneRACE study (first 160 participants) and from roughly 1,300 subjects provided by 6 global collaborators. The sample metadata nearly always contained a de-identified subject ID, COVID-19 status, age in years and sex. HLA class I and class II types, where available, came from metadata supplied by the sample provider rather than from assay-based typing.

Another Seattle source contributed samples from volunteer blood donors who had recovered from COVID-19. Each collaborating institution followed its own protocols to collect whole blood in K2EDTA tubes. Collaborator samples were shipped for TCRbeta analysis as frozen whole blood, isolated PBMCs, or DNA extracted from either sample type. The immunoSEQ Assay, a bias-controlled multiplex PCR, was used to amplify TCRbeta CDR3 regions from genomic DNA. The authors processed their data as follows. The number of nucleated cells in each sample was estimated by amplification of reference gene primers within the assay. Sequence reads were collapsed and filtered to measure the absolute abundance of every unique TCRbeta CDR3 rearrangement. For each sample, productive Simpson clonality was calculated by taking the square root of Simpson's diversity index across productive rearrangements. The table comes from immuneACCESS by way of TCRdb, which keeps in-frame sequences with V and J called. Part of the clones is missing from these tables; in studies checked, under half for an unresolved V gene and the rest for unknown reasons. Clonal size and the V and J genes are those of that table, whereas D and trimming came from the DNA. The table for this sample lists about 270,000 clones; 83% of them were counted only once. The ten largest clonotypes hold over 9% of the sample.

Beyond this particular receptor, the publication reports: The quantity of clinical and demographic metadata differed by source and by participant and was supplied without curation.

Trimmed from V: 5 bases; trimmed from J: 3 bases; junction bases lacking a gene match: 4. The germline V gene sets CDR1 to MGHDK and CDR2 to SYGVNS. From cysteine to phenylalanine, the CDR3 is 14 amino acids long. Only the CDR3 DNA is retained, 42 bases long and in frame from the first base. Comments on this clone: Its recognized antigen is unknown. No base quality values were provided; no much bigger clone lies one nucleotide off.

The chain links TRBV25-1 with TRBJ1-3, with 7 bases matching TRBD1. Sequencing input: peripheral blood. This sequence was found in a woman aged 45-59 years who had recovered from COVID-19. The CDR3 protein: CASSQQGSGNTIYF. The nucleotide sequence is given as TGTGCCAGCAGTCAACAGGGGAGTGGAAACACCATATATTTT.